These 10 T cell receptor beta chains were sequenced from one sample in a study of blood T cell repertoires in COVID-19. Sequenced by immunoSEQ multiplex PCR; TCRdb stores in-frame clones only, minus some. The sample carries more than 200,000 clones, approximately 90% recorded once. The sample taken for sequencing was PBMCs or T cells enriched from blood (not recorded which). Receptors were obtained from a woman aged 30 to 39 who had recovered from COVID-19.

This clone was seen once. The chain recombines TRBV19 with TRBJ1-2; 10 bases are a match to TRBD1. This CDR3 has 14 residues. Germline V gene data show CDR1 as LNHDA and CDR2 as SQIVND (reference sequence). Unmatched junction bases numbered 6, after V lost 4 bases and J lost 7 bases. The CDR3 reads CASSTRDRGPGYTF. The CDR3, as DNA: TGTGCCAGTAGTACACGTGACAGGGGGCCTGGCTACACCTTC.

The chain carries TRBV30 and TRBJ1-2; maybe TRBD1 (6 bases). The CDR3 spans 17 residues. V was trimmed by 2 bases and J by 8 bases, leaving 27 bases between them. The germline V gene has CDR1 GTSNPN and CDR2 SVGIG (reference sequence). The CDR3 loop is CAWSPPSGHQRSGGYTF. CDR3 nucleotide sequence: TGTGCCTGGAGTCCACCCTCGGGACATCAAAGATCGGGCGGCTACACCTTC.

This chain links TRBV19 with TRBJ1-3; D is possibly TRBD1 (5 bases). The CDR3 covers 15 residues. V dropped 7 bases and J dropped 3 bases, with 16 bases sitting between them. Germline assignment: CDR1 LNHDA and CDR2 SQIVND (reference sequence). As DNA, the CDR3 is TGTGCCAGTACCGCAGACAGAATTTATGGAAACACCATATATTTT. Its translation: CASTADRIYGNTIYF.

The rearrangement links TRBV20-1 to TRBJ2-1, with D unclear. The CDR3 is made up of 10 amino acids. The germline CDR1 and CDR2 sequences are DFQATT and SNEGSKA (reference sequence). V gave up 0 bases and J gave up 12 bases, with 6 bases separating them. CDR3 region: CSARESRQFF. CDR3 bases: TGCAGTGCTAGAGAAAGTAGGCAGTTCTTC.

The chain joins TRBV29-1 to TRBJ2-7; 9 bases match TRBD1. The CDR3 length is 12 residues. After removal of 7 bases from V and 3 bases from J, the junction contained 4 bases not matched to a gene. Germline V gives CDR1 SQVTM, CDR2 ANQGSEA. This CDR3 reads CSALTGGYEQYF. The CDR3 region has the DNA TGCAGCGCCCTGACAGGGGGCTACGAGCAGTACTTC.

The chain has TRBV21-1 and TRBJ1-5. TRBV21-1 is a pseudogene locus. The CDR3 is 17 residues long. The CDR3 DNA sequence: TGTGCCAGCAGCAAAGCCCGCGGGGGGGGGTCCAATCAGCCCCAGCATTTT. This codes for CASSKARGGGSNQPQHF.

The chain links TRBV5-1 to TRBJ1-3, with D perhaps matching TRBD1 (5 bases). Looked up from germline, CDR1 is SGHRS and CDR2 is YFSETQ. The CDR3 covers 19 residues. Trimming removed 4 bases at V and 0 bases at J, with 23 bases between. DNA for the CDR3: TGCGCCAGCAGCCCCGGACCGTTAATAGGGGTTAACTCTGGAAACACCATATATTTT. Translation: CASSPGPLIGVNSGNTIYF.

The J gene is TRBJ2-7, the V gene TRBV28, with 10 positions matching TRBD2. V was clipped by 8 bases and J by 4 bases; unmatched bases: 8. CDR3 size: 14 residues. Germline CDR1 is MDHEN and CDR2 is SYDVKM. CDR3 nucleotides: TGTGCCAGCCGAAGCGGGAGGGCCTCATACGAGCAGTACTTC. Its protein product is CASRSGRASYEQYF.

J is TRBJ2-6 and V is TRBV18; TRBD1 is a possible D gene (5 bases). V lost 4 bases and J 0 bases, leaving 13 bases between the germline ends. CDR1 is KGHSH and CDR2 is LQKENI in the germline V gene. The CDR3 sequence is 17 residues long. For the CDR3, the DNA is TGTGCCAGCTCACGGCAGGGCCTACCCTCTGGGGCCAACGTCCTGACTTTC. Its protein is CASSRQGLPSGANVLTF.

J is TRBJ2-1 and V is TRBV3-1 (or the pseudogene TRBV3-2); the match to TRBD2 covers 9 bases. The CDR3 consists of 17 residues. J was trimmed by 7 bases and V by 0 bases; bases with no gene match: 10. The germline V gene encodes CDR1 LGHDT and CDR2 YNNKEL (reference sequence). CDR3 protein: CASSQDMMGLAGNEQFF. The CDR3, as DNA: TGTGCCAGCAGCCAAGATATGATGGGACTAGCTGGGAATGAGCAGTTCTTC.